The 14 T cell receptor beta chains presented below share a single source sample, sequenced in a study of T cells in Graves' hyperthyroidism and ophthalmopathy. What was amplified from RNA transcripts were TCR beta CDR3 regions. Primed by the HTBI set, a first-round RT-PCR was run on the TCR CDR3. TCRdb redid the calling of the multiplex PCR reads with MiXCR, one entry per CDR3 protein. Of around 540,000 distinct CDR3 sequences listed, 15% to 20% are singletons. The sequenced sample consisted of blood. These receptors were obtained from a woman aged 25-40 years with Graves' ophthalmopathy.

This clonotype was seen at least ten times. The rearrangement joins TRBV2 to TRBJ2-5; the D is unclear. The V and J ends lost 8 bases and 5 bases respectively, with 15 bases between them. This CDR3 comprises 13 residues. In germline, CDR1 is SNHLY, CDR2 FYNNEI. The CDR3 is CASVEERWETQYF. The CDR3 DNA reads TGTGCCAGCGTCGAGGAGCGCTGGGAGACCCAGTACTTC.

This clonotype was seen more than once but under ten times. The V gene is TRBV27, the J gene TRBJ2-3, with 9 nucleotides matching TRBD2. Germline CDR1 is MNHEY and CDR2 is SMNVEV (reference sequence). Trimming cost V 2 bases and J 4 bases; bases outside gene matches: 4. This CDR3 is 15 amino acids long. The CDR3 region is CASSLVSGSADTQYF. Here the CDR3 DNA reads TGTGCCAGCAGTTTAGTTAGCGGGAGTGCAGATACGCAGTATTTT.

This clonotype was counted between two and nine times. The rearrangement uses TRBV24-1 and TRBJ2-1; D remains unclear. V was pared by 3 bases and J by 4 bases, with 6 bases between. CDR1 is KGHDR and CDR2 is SFDVKD in the germline V gene. This CDR3 contains 13 residues. Here the CDR3 DNA reads TGTGCCACCAGTGATGGACCATACAATGAGCAGTTCTTC. Translating gives CATSDGPYNEQFF.

Many counts were recorded for this clonotype. This sequence joins TRBV19 and TRBJ1-5; a weak D match, TRBD1 (5 bases). CDR1 and CDR2 (germline): LNHDA, SQIVND (reference sequence). This CDR3 spans 16 amino acids. Trimming cost V 5 bases and J 0 bases, with 14 bases left between them. The CDR3: CASSPRRQYSNQPQHF. The CDR3 nucleotides read TGTGCCAGTAGTCCGCGACGACAGTATAGCAATCAGCCCCAGCATTTT.

This clonotype was seen at least ten times. The chain recombines TRBV5-1 with TRBJ1-1, with a tentative D call TRBD1 (5 bases). V lost 4 bases to trimming and J lost 4 bases, with 14 bases between them. The length of the CDR3 is 14 residues. Germline V CDR1 and CDR2: SGHRS, YFSETQ. As DNA, the CDR3 is TGCGCCAGCAGCGGGGGGGGAGGCGGCACTGAAGCTTTCTTT. Protein sequence: CASSGGGGGTEAFF.

This clonotype was found many times. The rearrangement links TRBV20-1 to TRBJ2-2; D unresolved. The CDR3 covers 15 residues. Germline CDR1 is DFQATT and CDR2 is SNEGSKA (reference sequence). Trimming left V 0 bases short and J 6 bases short, with 14 bases between. For the CDR3, the DNA is TGCAGTGCTAGAGATGTCGGGTACGGGTCCGGGGAGCTGTTTTTT. Encoded protein: CSARDVGYGSGELFF.

This clonotype occurred many times. V is TRBV5-5 and J is TRBJ2-7, with 7 bases fitting TRBD2. Trimming at V came to 5 bases and at J to 2 bases, leaving 16 bases not matched to a gene. This CDR3 comprises 17 residues. Looked up from germline, CDR1 is SGHKS and CDR2 is YYEKEE (reference sequence). CDR3 coding DNA: TGTGCCAGCAGTTACGGCCCCCCGGGAGGCATAACCTACGAGCAGTACTTC. Protein sequence: CASSYGPPGGITYEQYF.

The V call is TRBV3-1, the J call TRBJ2-1, with D possibly matching TRBD1 (6 bases). The CDR3 spans 15 residues. Between the trimmed V and J ends, which lost 3 bases and 5 bases, there was a span of 14 bases. The germline gives CDR1 LGHDT, CDR2 YNNKEL (reference sequence). The CDR3 DNA is TGTGCCAGCAGCCACAGGGACACTACCGACAATGAGCAGTTCTTC. As protein: CASSHRDTTDNEQFF.

This clonotype was counted at least ten times. The chain joins TRBV28 to TRBJ1-5; 11 bases match TRBD1. CDR1 is MDHEN, CDR2 SYDVKM, per germline. The CDR3 consists of 16 residues. Trimming took 5 bases from V and 5 from J; bases not matched to a gene: 8. The CDR3 DNA is TGTGCCAGCAGTCCAGGACAGGGGGCTGTCTATCAGCCCCAGCATTTT. Translating it yields CASSPGQGAVYQPQHF.

This clonotype was seen more than once but under ten times. The chain has TRBV27 and TRBJ2-7, with D tentatively TRBD1 or TRBD2 (6 bases each). CDR1 is MNHEY and CDR2 is SMNVEV in the germline V gene (reference sequence). Trimming shortened V by 3 bases and J by 5 bases, and 8 bases separated the two germline ends. The CDR3 is made up of 12 amino acids. CDR3 residues: CASSFGGDEQYF. The CDR3 nucleotides are TGTGCCAGCAGTTTCGGGGGCGACGAGCAGTACTTC.

This clonotype was detected many times. The chain uses TRBV27 and TRBJ2-1; 8 bases are a match to TRBD2. This CDR3 has 15 residues. Germline values: CDR1 MNHEY, CDR2 SMNVEV (reference sequence). V was pared by 6 bases and J by 0 bases, with 4 bases of the junction left unmatched. Written as DNA, the CDR3 is TGTGCCAGCAGATTACTAGCGGACTCCTACAATGAGCAGTTCTTC. Its translation: CASRLLADSYNEQFF.

This clonotype was observed at least ten times. The chain employs TRBV2 and TRBJ2-3, with D unresolved. The CDR3 runs 11 residues. Looked up from germline, CDR1 is SNHLY and CDR2 is FYNNEI. Trimming shortened V by 8 bases and J by 8 bases, and 11 bases separated the two germline ends. The CDR3, as DNA: TGTGCCAGCGTAAACGCATTTACGCAGTATTTT. Protein product: CASVNAFTQYF.

This clonotype was found many times. This chain connects TRBV6-2 or TRBV6-3 to TRBJ2-1; TRBD1 matches at 8 bases. The CDR3 length is 13 residues. V lost 6 bases to trimming and J lost 5 bases; unmatched junction nucleotides: 3. Looked up from germline, CDR1 is MNHEY and CDR2 is SVGEGT. The CDR3 loop is CASRRQGNNEQFF. Written as DNA, the CDR3 is TGTGCCAGCAGAAGACAGGGGAACAATGAGCAGTTCTTC.

In its sample, this clonotype was seen many times. The DNA of the CDR3 is TGTGCCAGCAGCGGGGCCAGGCCGACGGAGCTGTTTTTT. Its protein is CASSGARPTELFF. The J gene is TRBJ2-2, the V gene TRBV2; D is tentatively TRBD1 or TRBD2 (5 bases each). Per the germline V gene, CDR1 is SNHLY and CDR2 is FYNNEI. V was pared by 6 bases and J by 10 bases, with 15 bases between. CDR3 length: 13 residues.